The 3 T cell receptor beta chains presented below share a single source sample, sequenced in a study of blood T cell repertoires in COVID-19. Using immunoSEQ multiplex PCR, the repertoire was profiled, and TCRdb retains in-frame clones only, with some absent. The table includes around 220,000 clones, 90% to 95% detected once. Sequenced material: PBMCs or T cells enriched from blood (not recorded which). Source of these receptors: a young woman who had recovered from COVID-19.

The rearrangement links TRBV7-9 to TRBJ1-4; D remains ambiguous. Germline V gene lookup returns CDR1 SEHNR and CDR2 FQNEAQ (reference sequence). The CDR3 runs to 14 residues. The ends were cut back, 2 bases at V and 7 bases at J, with 11 bases in the middle. The CDR3 nucleotides are TGTGCCAGCAGCTTATCGGGGATAGGTGAAAAACTGTTTTTT. Its translation: CASSLSGIGEKLFF. The entire variable domain, with the rest obtained from reference TRBV7-9 and TRBJ1-4, is as follows: DTGVSQNPRHKITKRGQNVTFRCDPISEHNRLYWYRQTLGQGPEFLTYFQNEAQLEKSRLLSDRFSAERPKGSFSTLEIQRTEQGDSAMYLCASSLSGIGEKLFFGSGTQLSVL.

V usage is TRBV5-1 and J usage is TRBJ1-6; 7 bases fit TRBD1. The germline CDR1 and CDR2 sequences are SGHRS and YFSETQ. This CDR3 is built from 16 residues. J was trimmed by 6 bases and V by 6 bases; bases with no gene match: 12. CDR3 residues: CASTLNPGQSNSPLHF. CDR3 nucleotides: TGCGCCAGCACCCTTAACCCGGGACAGAGTAATTCACCCCTCCACTTT. Full variable domain (outside the CDR3, taken from reference TRBV5-1 and TRBJ1-6): KAGVTQTPRYLIKTRGQQVTLSCSPISGHRSVSWYQQTPGQGLQFLFEYFSETQRNKGNFPGRFSGRQFSNSRSEMNVSTLELGDSALYLCASTLNPGQSNSPLHFGNGTRLTVT.

V gene TRBV28 combines with J gene TRBJ1-6, with 10 bases aligning to TRBD1. The germline gives CDR1 MDHEN, CDR2 SYDVKM. CDR3 length equals 15 residues. J was trimmed by 5 bases and V by 6 bases; bases with no gene match: 4. CDR3 in DNA: TGTGCCAGCAGCCTGGGACAGGGGAATAATTCACCCCTCCACTTT. Its protein is CASSLGQGNNSPLHF. The whole variable domain, remainder taken from reference TRBV28 and TRBJ1-6, is DVKVTQSSRYLVKRTGEKVFLECVQDMDHENMFWYRQDPGLGLRLIYFSYDVKMKEKGDIPEGYSVSREKKERFSLILESASTNQTSMYLCASSLGQGNNSPLHFGNGTRLTVT.